These T cell receptor beta chains were read from a single sample in a study of PD-1 blockade in classical Hodgkin lymphoma. Using immunoSEQ multiplex PCR, the repertoire was profiled, and TCRdb retains in-frame clones only, with some absent. This sample has roughly 100,000 clones, with roughly 90% found just once. The input for sequencing was peripheral blood mononuclear cells (PBMCs), taken before the second cycle of nivolumab. These receptors came from a human donor with classical Hodgkin lymphoma. Both conserved end residues are part of each CDR3. The order of the fields is D gene, V gene, clone size, J gene, CDR3 protein, CDR3 DNA. The D gene is left open where the match is weak. A row's size may be missing; if present it is once, few, many or a size class.

d_call: -; v_call: TRBV12-2; clone_size: -; j_call: TRBJ2-3; cdr3_aa: CASRFVGRGGTDTQYF; cdr3_nt: TGTGCAAGTCGCTTCGTCGGACGAGGGGGCACAGATACGCAGTATTTT
d_call: -; v_call: TRBV7-9; clone_size: -; j_call: TRBJ1-6; cdr3_aa: CASSLGHANVAPLHF; cdr3_nt: TGTGCCAGCAGCCTCGGACACGCTAACGTCGCGCCCCTCCACTTT
d_call: -; v_call: TRBV5-6; clone_size: -; j_call: TRBJ1-2; cdr3_aa: CASSFGRTPNYGYTF; cdr3_nt: TGTGCCAGCAGCTTTGGACGGACTCCTAACTATGGCTACACCTTC
d_call: TRBD2; v_call: TRBV4-2; clone_size: -; j_call: TRBJ2-3; cdr3_aa: CASSQDPLAGGLDTQYF; cdr3_nt: TGTGCCAGCAGCCAAGATCCCCTAGCGGGGGGGTTAGATACGCAGTATTTT
d_call: -; v_call: TRBV30; clone_size: -; j_call: TRBJ1-1; cdr3_aa: CAWSVLTPLEAFF; cdr3_nt: TGTGCCTGGAGTGTACTTACCCCCCTCGAAGCTTTCTTT
d_call: -; v_call: TRBV5-1; clone_size: -; j_call: TRBJ2-6; cdr3_aa: CASSLGHSSGANVLTF; cdr3_nt: TGCGCCAGCAGCTTGGGACATTCCTCTGGGGCCAACGTCCTGACTTTC
d_call: -; v_call: TRBV9; clone_size: once; j_call: TRBJ2-7; cdr3_aa: CASSPGTASYEQYF; cdr3_nt: TGTGCCAGCAGTCCGGGCACGGCCTCCTACGAGCAGTACTTC
d_call: -; v_call: TRBV27; clone_size: -; j_call: TRBJ2-2; cdr3_aa: CASTLIPSNTGELFF; cdr3_nt: TGTGCCAGCACCCTGATCCCCTCGAACACCGGGGAGCTGTTTTTT
d_call: -; v_call: TRBV6-1; clone_size: -; j_call: TRBJ1-3; cdr3_aa: CASSERVGEIFGNTIYF; cdr3_nt: TGTGCCAGCAGTGAAAGAGTAGGGGAAATATTTGGAAACACCATATATTTT
d_call: -; v_call: TRBV9; clone_size: -; j_call: TRBJ2-1; cdr3_aa: CASSSPEGEQFF; cdr3_nt: TGTGCCAGCAGCTCACCGGAGGGAGAGCAGTTCTTC
d_call: TRBD2; v_call: TRBV7-3; clone_size: -; j_call: TRBJ2-3; cdr3_aa: CASSDPGTSGGGWADTQYF; cdr3_nt: TGTGCCAGCAGCGACCCGGGGACTAGCGGGGGGGGCTGGGCAGATACGCAGTATTTT
d_call: -; v_call: TRBV27; clone_size: -; j_call: TRBJ1-3; cdr3_aa: CASSPFMDGNTIYF; cdr3_nt: TGTGCCAGCAGCCCCTTTATGGACGGAAACACCATATATTTT
d_call: TRBD2; v_call: TRBV30; clone_size: -; j_call: TRBJ2-7; cdr3_aa: CAWSVGGKVNEQYF; cdr3_nt: TGTGCCTGGAGTGTCGGGGGGAAGGTAAACGAGCAGTACTTC
d_call: -; v_call: TRBV30; clone_size: -; j_call: TRBJ2-3; cdr3_aa: CAWSVDGYTDTQYF; cdr3_nt: TGTGCCTGGAGTGTAGATGGGTACACAGATACGCAGTATTTT
d_call: TRBD1; v_call: TRBV6-6; clone_size: -; j_call: TRBJ2-7; cdr3_aa: CASTPTGNEQYF; cdr3_nt: TGTGCCAGTACCCCGACAGGGAACGAGCAGTACTTC
d_call: -; v_call: TRBV30; clone_size: few; j_call: TRBJ1-5; cdr3_aa: CAWSVGGYGNQPQHF; cdr3_nt: TGTGCCTGGAGTGTAGGCGGCTACGGCAATCAGCCCCAGCATTTT
d_call: -; v_call: TRBV30; clone_size: -; j_call: TRBJ1-4; cdr3_aa: CAWSVRGVGEKLFF; cdr3_nt: TGTGCCTGGAGTGTACGGGGGGTGGGCGAAAAACTGTTTTTT
d_call: -; v_call: TRBV10-1; clone_size: -; j_call: TRBJ1-1; cdr3_aa: CASSGPGVSGTEAFF; cdr3_nt: TGCGCCAGCAGTGGGCCCGGAGTTAGCGGCACTGAAGCTTTCTTT
d_call: TRBD1; v_call: TRBV10-2; clone_size: -; j_call: TRBJ2-3; cdr3_aa: CASTDTGQGLKGTQYF; cdr3_nt: TGCGCCAGCACGGACACGGGACAGGGTCTAAAGGGTACGCAGTATTTT
d_call: -; v_call: TRBV9; clone_size: -; j_call: TRBJ1-4; cdr3_aa: CASSVQVNGEKLFF; cdr3_nt: TGTGCCAGCAGCGTACAGGTGAATGGGGAAAAACTGTTTTTT
d_call: TRBD1; v_call: TRBV29-1; clone_size: -; j_call: TRBJ2-1; cdr3_aa: CSLTEPGQGYRNEQFF; cdr3_nt: TGCAGCCTAACCGAACCGGGACAGGGGTATAGGAATGAGCAGTTCTTC
d_call: -; v_call: TRBV29-1; clone_size: few; j_call: TRBJ2-2; cdr3_aa: CSVARQASGELFF; cdr3_nt: TGCAGCGTCGCCAGGCAGGCGTCCGGGGAGCTGTTTTTT
d_call: -; v_call: TRBV7-9; clone_size: few; j_call: TRBJ1-6; cdr3_aa: CASSPGHSPLHF; cdr3_nt: TGTGCCAGCAGCCCTGGCCATTCACCCCTCCACTTT
d_call: -; v_call: TRBV6-5; clone_size: -; j_call: TRBJ1-1; cdr3_aa: CASSYGGGPEAFF; cdr3_nt: TGTGCCAGCAGTTATGGCGGGGGTCCTGAAGCTTTCTTT
d_call: -; v_call: TRBV5-6; clone_size: -; j_call: TRBJ2-1; cdr3_aa: CASSYEGTFGFF; cdr3_nt: TGTGCCAGCAGCTATGAAGGGACCTTCGGCTTCTTC
d_call: TRBD1; v_call: TRBV30; clone_size: -; j_call: TRBJ2-7; cdr3_aa: CAWSVLTGQGPYEQYF; cdr3_nt: TGTGCCTGGAGTGTACTCACGGGACAGGGGCCCTACGAGCAGTACTTC
d_call: -; v_call: TRBV25-1; clone_size: once; j_call: TRBJ1-6; cdr3_aa: CASSEFGWYNSPLHF; cdr3_nt: TGTGCCAGCAGTGAATTCGGGTGGTATAATTCACCCCTCCACTTT
d_call: TRBD1; v_call: TRBV14; clone_size: -; j_call: TRBJ1-2; cdr3_aa: CASSSLTTGGRNGYTF; cdr3_nt: TGTGCCAGCAGCAGCTTAACGACAGGGGGCAGGAATGGCTACACCTTC
d_call: TRBD1; v_call: TRBV28; clone_size: -; j_call: TRBJ1-1; cdr3_aa: CASSTTGGTEAFF; cdr3_nt: TGTGCCAGCAGCACGACAGGGGGCACTGAAGCTTTCTTT
d_call: TRBD1; v_call: TRBV5-1; clone_size: -; j_call: TRBJ1-6; cdr3_aa: CASSFRTGSVRALDSPLHF; cdr3_nt: TGCGCCAGCAGCTTCCGGACAGGGAGTGTGAGGGCATTGGATTCACCCCTCCACTTT
d_call: -; v_call: TRBV9; clone_size: -; j_call: TRBJ1-2; cdr3_aa: CASSFDSGVWTNYGYTF; cdr3_nt: TGTGCCAGCAGCTTTGACTCGGGTGTTTGGACTAACTATGGCTACACCTTC
d_call: TRBD2; v_call: TRBV11-3; clone_size: -; j_call: TRBJ2-7; cdr3_aa: CASSLEGTGGLYEQYF; cdr3_nt: TGTGCCAGCAGCTTAGAGGGTACGGGGGGGCTCTACGAGCAGTACTTC
d_call: TRBD1; v_call: TRBV6-6; clone_size: -; j_call: TRBJ1-2; cdr3_aa: CASSQRTGSGGYTF; cdr3_nt: TGTGCCAGCAGTCAACGGACAGGGTCTGGTGGCTACACCTTC
d_call: TRBD2; v_call: TRBV7-2; clone_size: once; j_call: TRBJ2-5; cdr3_aa: CASSLRLAGGQGETQYF; cdr3_nt: TGTGCCAGCAGCCTCCGACTAGCGGGGGGGCAGGGAGAGACCCAGTACTTC
d_call: -; v_call: TRBV5-6; clone_size: -; j_call: TRBJ2-2; cdr3_aa: CASSSFSGDVGTGELFF; cdr3_nt: TGTGCCAGCAGCTCGTTTTCGGGGGATGTTGGCACCGGGGAGCTGTTTTTT
d_call: -; v_call: TRBV7-2; clone_size: -; j_call: TRBJ1-3; cdr3_aa: CASSLDNGVGYSGNTIYF; cdr3_nt: TGTGCCAGCAGCTTAGATAATGGTGTTGGCTACTCTGGAAACACCATATATTTT
d_call: -; v_call: TRBV28; clone_size: -; j_call: TRBJ2-5; cdr3_aa: CATHQAGASKGTQYF; cdr3_nt: TGTGCAACGCATCAGGCGGGGGCCTCGAAGGGGACCCAGTACTTC
d_call: -; v_call: TRBV19; clone_size: once; j_call: TRBJ1-4; cdr3_aa: CASSMYWNDREKLFF; cdr3_nt: TGTGCCAGTAGTATGTACTGGAACGATAGGGAAAAACTGTTTTTT
d_call: -; v_call: TRBV6-6; clone_size: few; j_call: TRBJ1-2; cdr3_aa: CASSSSGSYGYTF; cdr3_nt: TGTGCCAGCAGTTCATCCGGGAGCTATGGCTACACCTTC
d_call: -; v_call: TRBV27; clone_size: -; j_call: TRBJ2-2; cdr3_aa: CASSNRDGNTGELFF; cdr3_nt: TGTGCCAGCAGTAACCGGGACGGCAACACCGGGGAGCTGTTTTTT
d_call: TRBD2; v_call: TRBV20-1; clone_size: -; j_call: TRBJ2-7; cdr3_aa: CSASGTNQQYF; cdr3_nt: TGCAGTGCTAGTGGGACTAACCAGCAGTACTTC